These 10 T cell receptor beta chains were all obtained from the same sample, sequenced in a study of shared clonotypes between healthy human individuals. Clones were read by immunoSEQ multiplex PCR, and TCRdb kept only the in-frame ones, dropping some. The sample holds around 510,000 clones; about 96% are singletons and the top ten take approximately 0.067%. Sequences were obtained from naive CD4+ T cells sorted from blood. Subset described: CD45RA+ positively selected. Source of these receptors: a woman aged 25-40 years in good health.

V usage is TRBV19 and J usage is TRBJ1-1, with D maybe TRBD1 (5 bases). Deletions cut 6 bases from V and 4 bases from J, with 12 bases between. The CDR3 covers 13 residues. Germline assignment: CDR1 LNHDA and CDR2 SQIVND (reference sequence). CDR3 sequence: CASRWGVGTEAFF. The CDR3 DNA sequence: TGTGCCAGTAGATGGGGGGTCGGCACTGAAGCTTTCTTT.

The chain recombines TRBV2 with TRBJ2-7, with D perhaps TRBD1 (5 bases). Trimming pared 6 bases from V and 9 bases from J, leaving 21 bases between. From germline, CDR1 is SNHLY and CDR2 FYNNEI. The CDR3 covers 14 residues. The CDR3 loop is CASRSGGHGYRQYF. The CDR3 bases are TGTGCCAGCAGGTCAGGTGGACATGGATATAGGCAGTACTTC.

This chain links TRBV4-1 with TRBJ1-2, with unresolved D. The V end lost 0 bases, the J end lost 4 bases, and 12 bases lay between the germline ends. Per germline, CDR1 MGHRA and CDR2 YSYEKL. The CDR3 totals 15 residues. CDR3 sequence: CASSQDRGYAYGYTF. Here the CDR3 DNA reads TGCGCCAGCAGCCAAGATCGAGGGTACGCCTATGGCTACACCTTC.

DNA for the CDR3: TGTGCCAGCAGCCCTTTCAGTAGCGGGAGTGTATATGAGCAGTTCTTC. Its translation: CASSPFSSGSVYEQFF. The chain couples TRBV7-2 to TRBJ2-1; 9 bases fit TRBD2. Germline trimming cut 5 bases from V and 8 bases from J; bases unmatched to any gene: 13. Germline CDR1 and CDR2: SGHTA and FQGNSA. The CDR3 is made up of 16 amino acids.

V gene TRBV5-4 combines with J gene TRBJ2-1; D ambiguous. Trimming removed 0 bases at V and 5 bases at J, with 3 bases between. Germline V gene sequence: CDR1 SGHNT, CDR2 YYREEE (reference sequence). This CDR3 comprises 12 residues. The CDR3 loop is CASSLVDNEQFF. CDR3 bases: TGTGCCAGCAGCTTGGTAGACAATGAGCAGTTCTTC.

V is TRBV5-1 and J is TRBJ2-2, with D tentatively TRBD2 (5 bases). The CDR3 loop spans 16 amino acids. Germline loops: CDR1 SGHRS, CDR2 YFSETQ. The V end was cut by 0 bases, the J end by 4 bases, with 13 bases between. The CDR3 spells CASSLVLGGGTGELFF. DNA of the CDR3: TGCGCCAGCAGCTTGGTTTTGGGCGGAGGCACCGGGGAGCTGTTTTTT.

The V call is TRBV9, the J call TRBJ2-1, with no clear D. Trimming pared 0 bases from V and 1 base from J, leaving 8 bases between. The CDR3 is made up of 15 amino acids. Germline CDR1 is SGDLS and CDR2 is YYNGEE. The DNA of the CDR3 is TGTGCCAGCAGCGTAGAGACTGCTTCCTACAATGAGCAGTTCTTC. Its translation is CASSVETASYNEQFF.

The V gene is TRBV10-1, the J gene TRBJ2-3, with D possibly being TRBD2 (6 bases). The germline V gene has CDR1 WNHNN and CDR2 SYGVQD (reference sequence). CDR3 length: 15 amino acids. Trimming took 6 bases from V and 4 from J, leaving 17 bases between them. CDR3 region: CASSRDPGGPDTQYF. In DNA form, the CDR3 reads TGCGCCAGCAGCCGGGACCCCGGAGGGCCAGATACGCAGTATTTT.

This sequence joins TRBV6-5 and TRBJ2-1, with D hard to call. The germline V gene has CDR1 MNHEY and CDR2 SVGAGI. The length of the CDR3 is 14 residues. Trimming shortened V by 6 bases and J by 7 bases, and 16 bases separated the two germline ends. CDR3 in DNA: TGTGCCAGCAGCTCTCCGGGCCGCGTAAATGAGCAGTTCTTC. Protein product: CASSSPGRVNEQFF.

The CDR3 DNA reads as TGCGCCAGCAGCCCTGACAGGGGGCGAGGAAACACCATATATTTT. It yields the protein CASSPDRGRGNTIYF. The V gene is TRBV4-1, the J gene TRBJ1-3, with 10 bases lining up with TRBD1. This CDR3 comprises 15 residues. CDR1 MGHRA and CDR2 YSYEKL come from the germline V gene. The J segment lost 4 bases and the V segment lost 4 bases, leaving 4 bases of the junction unmatched.